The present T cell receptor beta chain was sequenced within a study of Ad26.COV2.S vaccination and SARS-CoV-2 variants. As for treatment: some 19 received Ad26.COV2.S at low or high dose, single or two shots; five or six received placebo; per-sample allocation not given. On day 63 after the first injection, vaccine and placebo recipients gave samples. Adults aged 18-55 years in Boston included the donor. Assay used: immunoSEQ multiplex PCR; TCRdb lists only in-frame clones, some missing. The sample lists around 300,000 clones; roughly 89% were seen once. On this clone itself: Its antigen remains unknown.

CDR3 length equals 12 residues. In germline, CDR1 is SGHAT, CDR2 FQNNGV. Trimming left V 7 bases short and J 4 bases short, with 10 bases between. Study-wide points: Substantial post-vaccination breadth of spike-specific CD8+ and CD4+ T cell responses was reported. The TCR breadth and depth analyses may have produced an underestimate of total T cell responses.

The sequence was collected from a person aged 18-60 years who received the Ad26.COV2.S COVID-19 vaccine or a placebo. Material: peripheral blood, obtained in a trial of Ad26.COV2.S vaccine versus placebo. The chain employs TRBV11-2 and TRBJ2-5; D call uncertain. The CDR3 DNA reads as TGTGCCAGCACCGCGTGGACAGAGACCCAGTACTTC. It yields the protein CASTAWTETQYF. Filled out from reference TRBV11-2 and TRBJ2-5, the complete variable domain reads EAGVAQSPRYKIIEKRQSVAFWCNPISGHATLYWYQQILGQGPKLLIQFQNNGVVDDSQLPKDRFSAERLKGVDSTLKIQPAKLEDSAVYLCASTAWTETQYFGPGTRLLVL.